These 22 T cell receptor beta chains were sequenced from one sample in a study of blood T cell repertoires in COVID-19. Here immunoSEQ multiplex PCR was the method, and the copy in TCRdb shows in-frame clones only, minus some. The sample gives roughly 250,000 clones, approximately 88% of which show up once; about 2.5% is in the top ten. The sample was PBMCs or T cells enriched from blood (not recorded which). These receptors all come from a woman aged 25 to 39 with acute COVID-19.

V usage is TRBV18 and J usage is TRBJ1-2, with a weak D call TRBD1 (6 bases). CDR3 length: 16 residues. V shed 0 bases and J shed 7 bases, with 18 bases lying between them. Germline CDR1 is KGHSH and CDR2 is LQKENI. The CDR3 sequence: CASSPPSVGQLFGYTF. The CDR3 DNA reads as TGTGCCAGCTCACCACCAAGTGTAGGACAGCTTTTTGGCTACACCTTC.

The CDR3 DNA reads TGTGCCAGCAGCTCGGGAGTTATCTACGAGCAGTACTTC. Its translation is CASSSGVIYEQYF. V is TRBV7-6 and J is TRBJ2-7; tentative D call: TRBD2 (6 bases). The V gene's germline CDR1 is SGHVS and CDR2 FNYEAQ. The V end was cut by 4 bases, the J end by 3 bases, with 10 bases between. CDR3 length equals 13 residues.

V usage is TRBV7-2 and J usage is TRBJ2-4; 14 bases line up with TRBD2. V gave up 4 bases and J gave up 1 base; unmatched junction bases: 9. Germline values: CDR1 SGHTA, CDR2 FQGNSA. The CDR3 consists of 19 residues. CDR3 nucleotide sequence: TGTGCCAGCAGCTCGACTAGCGGGGGGGGGAAGCTCGCCAAAAACATTCAGTACTTC. Translation gives CASSSTSGGGKLAKNIQYF. Looking up the rest from reference TRBV7-2 and TRBJ2-4 gives the full variable domain: GAGVSQSPSNKVTEKGKDVELRCDPISGHTALYWYRQSLGQGLEFLIYFQGNSAPDKSGLPSDRFSAERTGGSVSTLTIQRTQQEDSAVYLCASSSTSGGGKLAKNIQYFGAGTRLSVL.

The chain uses TRBV9 and TRBJ2-1; 10 nucleotides align to TRBD2. Germline V gene lookup returns CDR1 SGDLS and CDR2 YYNGEE. With 7 bases clipped from V and 3 bases from J, the junction kept 7 bases outside the gene matches. The CDR3 is 15 amino acids. The CDR3 reads CASASGGSHYNEQFF. The CDR3 DNA sequence: TGTGCCAGCGCTAGCGGGGGCTCTCACTACAATGAGCAGTTCTTC.

The V gene is TRBV7-9, the J gene TRBJ2-7, with TRBD2 matching over 14 bases. This CDR3 spans 16 amino acids. The trim removed 4 bases at V and 0 bases at J, leaving 2 bases unmatched. Looked up from germline, CDR1 is SEHNR and CDR2 is FQNEAQ (reference sequence). The CDR3 DNA is TGTGCCAGCAGCTGGACTAGCGGGGGGACCTCCTACGAGCAGTACTTC. Protein sequence: CASSWTSGGTSYEQYF.

The J gene is TRBJ1-5, the V gene TRBV4-1; 8 nucleotides match TRBD1. Germline-derived CDR1 and CDR2 are MGHRA and YSYEKL. The CDR3 runs to 16 residues. Unmatched junction bases numbered 5, after V lost 1 base and J lost 3 bases. This CDR3 is CASSQGSGGINQPQHF. DNA for the CDR3: TGCGCCAGCAGCCAAGGTTCAGGGGGCATCAATCAGCCCCAGCATTTT.

The CDR3, as DNA: TGTGCCAGTAGTCGATCGATGGGCAGAAATCAGCCCCAGCATTTT. As protein: CASSRSMGRNQPQHF. The chain links TRBV19 to TRBJ1-5; D uncertain. The CDR3 spans 15 residues. Germline CDR1 reads LNHDA; CDR2 reads SQIVND (reference sequence). Deletions cut 5 bases from V and 4 bases from J, with 15 bases between.

The rearrangement links TRBV12-5 to TRBJ1-1; D is ambiguous. The germline gives CDR1 LGHNT, CDR2 FRNRAP. CDR3 size: 13 residues. Trimming pared 7 bases from V and 2 bases from J, leaving 11 bases between. As DNA, the CDR3 is TGTGCTAGTGCCTTCCGCGATAACACTGAAGCTTTCTTT. It codes for CASAFRDNTEAFF.

The chain carries TRBV24-1 and TRBJ2-3, with TRBD1 as a possible D gene (5 bases). CDR1 KGHDR and CDR2 SFDVKD come from the germline V gene. This CDR3 is built from 13 residues. The V end was cut by 7 bases, the J end by 0 bases, with 7 bases between. In DNA, the CDR3 is TGTGCCACCAGAGACAGCAGCACAGATACGCAGTATTTT. It specifies CATRDSSTDTQYF.

The rearrangement joins TRBV5-8 to TRBJ2-2, with D perhaps TRBD2 (6 bases). Germline-derived CDR1 and CDR2 are SGHTS and YDEGEE. The CDR3 is made up of 14 amino acids. CDR3 loop: CASPAGLGTGELFF. CDR3 bases: TGTGCTTCCCCGGCGGGGCTCGGGACCGGGGAGCTGTTTTTT.

This chain connects TRBV5-1 to TRBJ1-2; a weak D match, TRBD1 (5 bases). This CDR3 has 17 amino acids. Germline V gene lookup returns CDR1 SGHRS and CDR2 YFSETQ. V gave up 2 bases and J gave up 6 bases, with 23 bases separating them. The CDR3 spells CASSFGGSVAAHDGYTF. The CDR3 DNA reads TGCGCCAGCAGCTTCGGGGGTTCGGTTGCGGCTCATGATGGCTACACCTTC. The complete variable domain, with remaining parts taken from reference TRBV5-1 and TRBJ1-2, reads KAGVTQTPRYLIKTRGQQVTLSCSPISGHRSVSWYQQTPGQGLQFLFEYFSETQRNKGNFPGRFSGRQFSNSRSEMNVSTLELGDSALYLCASSFGGSVAAHDGYTFGSGTRLTVV.

The chain has TRBV3-1 (or the pseudogene TRBV3-2) and TRBJ1-2, with TRBD1 matching 7 bases. CDR1 is LGHDT, CDR2 YNNKEL, per germline (reference sequence). The J segment lost 2 bases and the V segment lost 1 base, leaving 4 bases of the junction unmatched. The CDR3 is made up of 15 amino acids. CDR3 residues: CASSQGLGQNYGYTF. As DNA, the CDR3 is TGTGCCAGCAGCCAAGGCCTGGGACAGAACTATGGCTACACCTTC.

The chain's CDR3 is CATGPGTGSKSYEQYF. The CDR3 DNA is TGTGCCACGGGCCCGGGGACAGGTAGTAAGTCCTACGAGCAGTACTTC. The V call is TRBV10-3, the J call TRBJ2-7; the match to TRBD1 covers 8 bases. Germline-derived CDR1 and CDR2 are ENHRY and SYGVKD. This CDR3 is 16 amino acids long. Trimming cost V 10 bases and J 1 base; bases outside gene matches: 15.

The gene calls are TRBV3-1 (or the pseudogene TRBV3-2) and TRBJ1-1; TRBD1 is a possible D gene (6 bases). The CDR3 has 13 residues. Germline assignment: CDR1 LGHDT and CDR2 YNNKEL (reference sequence). V gave up 6 bases and J gave up 2 bases, with 10 bases separating them. The CDR3 DNA follows: TGTGCCAGCAGACCACAGGGCAACACTGAAGCTTTCTTT. Its protein product is CASRPQGNTEAFF.

The rearrangement uses TRBV27 and TRBJ2-1; D is possibly TRBD2 (5 bases). The CDR3 runs to 14 residues. Germline loops: CDR1 MNHEY, CDR2 SMNVEV (reference sequence). The V and J ends lost 5 bases and 7 bases respectively, with 15 bases between them. DNA for the CDR3: TGTGCCAGCAGTCCTCGGGGAATTATAAATGAGCAGTTCTTC. Amino acid sequence: CASSPRGIINEQFF.

The V and J genes are TRBV27 and TRBJ1-1, with 7 bases fitting TRBD1. The ends lost 6 bases at V and 0 bases at J; junction bases unmatched: 10. This CDR3 is built from 16 residues. Germline loops: CDR1 MNHEY, CDR2 SMNVEV (reference sequence). The CDR3 coding sequence is TGTGCCAGCAGCAGCCCAGGGGGAGGTGTGAACACTGAAGCTTTCTTT. Protein sequence: CASSSPGGGVNTEAFF.

This clone was seen more than once but under ten times. This sequence joins TRBV4-1 and TRBJ2-1; 11 nucleotides match TRBD2. Germline lookup yields CDR1 MGHRA and CDR2 YSYEKL. The V segment lost 4 bases and the J segment 7 bases; nucleotides outside the gene matches: 12. CDR3 length: 17 residues. The CDR3 DNA sequence: TGCGCCAGCAGCCTACGGCGGACTAGCGGGTACGGGAATGAGCAGTTCTTC. Encoded protein: CASSLRRTSGYGNEQFF.

The V and J genes are TRBV6-6 and TRBJ2-5, with 8 bases aligning to TRBD1. The CDR3 runs 15 residues. CDR1 is MNHNY, CDR2 SVGAGI, per germline (reference sequence). V was pared by 5 bases and J by 5 bases, with 10 bases of the junction left unmatched. Here the CDR3 reads CASSRLSGGMETQYF. CDR3 bases: TGTGCCAGCAGTCGCCTTTCAGGGGGCATGGAGACCCAGTACTTC.

This clone was seen a single time. CDR3 sequence reads: CASSTGQAIKNTEAFF. The CDR3 DNA reads TGTGCCAGCAGCACGGGACAGGCGATTAAGAACACTGAAGCTTTCTTT. This chain connects TRBV5-4 to TRBJ1-1, with TRBD1 identical over 8 bases. With V trimmed by 4 bases and J by 1 base, 9 bases remained unmatched. CDR3 length equals 16 residues. Germline assignment: CDR1 SGHNT and CDR2 YYREEE (reference sequence). Together with reference TRBV5-4 and TRBJ1-1, the CDR3 gives the full variable domain: ETGVTQSPTHLIKTRGQQVTLRCSSQSGHNTVSWYQQALGQGPQFIFQYYREEENGRGNFPPRFSGLQFPNYSSELNVNALELDDSALYLCASSTGQAIKNTEAFFGQGTRLTVV.

The CDR3 nucleotides read TGTGCCAGCAGTAACTTCGGGACAGGGGGTACTGAAGCTTTCTTT. Protein sequence: CASSNFGTGGTEAFF. The genes are TRBV6-5 and TRBJ1-1; 11 bases match TRBD1. V shed 5 bases and J 5 bases; nucleotides not matched to a gene: 7. Germline CDR1 is MNHEY and CDR2 is SVGAGI. The CDR3 is 15 amino acids.

The CDR3 sequence: CASSLEDSPLHF. CDR3 coding DNA: TGTGCCAGCAGCTTGGAGGATTCACCCCTCCACTTT. The chain is built from TRBV7-9 and TRBJ1-6; D ambiguous. The CDR3 covers 12 residues. The V gene lost 3 bases and the J gene lost 8 bases, with 5 bases spanning the gap. Germline V gives CDR1 SEHNR, CDR2 FQNEAQ (reference sequence).

The chain employs TRBV5-1 and TRBJ1-1; 7 positions match TRBD1. Germline assignment: CDR1 SGHRS and CDR2 YFSETQ. The CDR3 is 13 residues long. V gave up 4 bases and J gave up 4 bases; unmatched junction bases: 4. The CDR3 DNA sequence: TGCGCCAGCAGCCGACAGGGAAGCACTGAAGCTTTCTTT. Translated: CASSRQGSTEAFF.